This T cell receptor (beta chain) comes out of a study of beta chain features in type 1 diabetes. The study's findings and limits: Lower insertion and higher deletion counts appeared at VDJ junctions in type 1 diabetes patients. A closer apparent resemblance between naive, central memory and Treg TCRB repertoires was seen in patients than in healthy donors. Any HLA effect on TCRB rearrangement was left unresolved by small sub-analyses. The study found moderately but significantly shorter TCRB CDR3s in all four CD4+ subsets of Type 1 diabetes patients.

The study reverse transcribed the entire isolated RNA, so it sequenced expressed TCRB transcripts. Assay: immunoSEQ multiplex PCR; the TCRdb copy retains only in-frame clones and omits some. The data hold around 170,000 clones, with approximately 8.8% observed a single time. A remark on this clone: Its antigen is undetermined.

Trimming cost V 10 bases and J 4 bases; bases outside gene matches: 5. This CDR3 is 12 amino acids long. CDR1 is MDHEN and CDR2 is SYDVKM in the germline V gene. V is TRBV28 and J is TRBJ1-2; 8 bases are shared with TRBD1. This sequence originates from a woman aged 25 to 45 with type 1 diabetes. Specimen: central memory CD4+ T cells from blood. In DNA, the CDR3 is TGTGCCATAGACAGGGGCGGCTATGGCTACACCTTC. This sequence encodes CAIDRGGYGYTF.